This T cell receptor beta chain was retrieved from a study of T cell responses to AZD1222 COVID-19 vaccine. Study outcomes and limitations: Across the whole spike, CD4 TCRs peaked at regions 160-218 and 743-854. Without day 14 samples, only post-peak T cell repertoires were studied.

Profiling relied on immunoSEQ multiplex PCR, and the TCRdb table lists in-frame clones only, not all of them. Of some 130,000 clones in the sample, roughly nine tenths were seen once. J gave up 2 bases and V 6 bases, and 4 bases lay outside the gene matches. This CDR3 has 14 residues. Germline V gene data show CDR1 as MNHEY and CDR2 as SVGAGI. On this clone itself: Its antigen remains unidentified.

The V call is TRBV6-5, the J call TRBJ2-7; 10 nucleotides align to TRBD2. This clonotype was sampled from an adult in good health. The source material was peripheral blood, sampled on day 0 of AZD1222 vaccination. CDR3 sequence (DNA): TGTGCCAGCAGCTTAGCGGGGGGCACCTACGAGCAGTACTTC. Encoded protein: CASSLAGGTYEQYF.